This entry is about one TCR beta chain. Its antigen is currently unknown. PCR employed 60 Vbeta and 13 Jbeta primers. Method: immunoSEQ multiplex PCR; TCRdb's copy keeps in-frame clones and lacks some. There are around 180,000 clones in the sample; roughly 70% occur only once, and approximately 1.4% lies in the top ten. This specimen comes from a study of cytomegalovirus exposure and HLA in healthy donors. Study-level information: Within an early data release were about 85 million unique TCRs drawn from HLA-typed donors. Study-level results: Trimming of TCR beta V- and J-genes showed a link, identified in a later analysis, to a missense DCLRE1C variant.

Deletions cut 5 bases from V and 6 bases from J, with 19 bases between. This CDR3 is 16 amino acids long. Germline CDR1 reads SEHNR; CDR2 reads FQNEAQ (reference sequence). The source material was PBMCs. The sequence was obtained from a girl aged 10 to 17 in good health and CMV-seronegative. V is TRBV7-9 and J is TRBJ2-2; D might be TRBD2 (6 bases). CDR3 loop: CASSGFGGVEAGELFF. The CDR3, as DNA: TGTGCCAGCAGCGGCTTCGGAGGGGTCGAAGCCGGGGAGCTGTTTTTT. The variable domain in full, completed from reference TRBV7-9 and TRBJ2-2, reads DTGVSQNPRHKITKRGQNVTFRCDPISEHNRLYWYRQTLGQGPEFLTYFQNEAQLEKSRLLSDRFSAERPKGSFSTLEIQRTEQGDSAMYLCASSGFGGVEAGELFFGEGSRLTVL.